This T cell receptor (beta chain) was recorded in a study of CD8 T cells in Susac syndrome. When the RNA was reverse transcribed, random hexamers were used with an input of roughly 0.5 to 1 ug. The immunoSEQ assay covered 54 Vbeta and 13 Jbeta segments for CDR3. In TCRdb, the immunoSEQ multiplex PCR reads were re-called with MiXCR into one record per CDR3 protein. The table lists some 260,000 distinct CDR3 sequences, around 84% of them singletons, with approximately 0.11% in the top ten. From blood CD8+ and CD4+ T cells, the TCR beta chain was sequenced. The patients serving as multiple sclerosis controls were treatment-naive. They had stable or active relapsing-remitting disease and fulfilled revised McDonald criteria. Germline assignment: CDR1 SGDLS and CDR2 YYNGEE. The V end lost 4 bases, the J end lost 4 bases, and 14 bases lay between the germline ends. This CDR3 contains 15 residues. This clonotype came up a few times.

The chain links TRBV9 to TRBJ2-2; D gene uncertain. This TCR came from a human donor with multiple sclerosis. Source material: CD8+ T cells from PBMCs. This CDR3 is CASSPKRLATGELFF. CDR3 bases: TGTGCCAGCAGCCCCAAGAGGCTTGCCACCGGGGAGCTGTTTTTT.